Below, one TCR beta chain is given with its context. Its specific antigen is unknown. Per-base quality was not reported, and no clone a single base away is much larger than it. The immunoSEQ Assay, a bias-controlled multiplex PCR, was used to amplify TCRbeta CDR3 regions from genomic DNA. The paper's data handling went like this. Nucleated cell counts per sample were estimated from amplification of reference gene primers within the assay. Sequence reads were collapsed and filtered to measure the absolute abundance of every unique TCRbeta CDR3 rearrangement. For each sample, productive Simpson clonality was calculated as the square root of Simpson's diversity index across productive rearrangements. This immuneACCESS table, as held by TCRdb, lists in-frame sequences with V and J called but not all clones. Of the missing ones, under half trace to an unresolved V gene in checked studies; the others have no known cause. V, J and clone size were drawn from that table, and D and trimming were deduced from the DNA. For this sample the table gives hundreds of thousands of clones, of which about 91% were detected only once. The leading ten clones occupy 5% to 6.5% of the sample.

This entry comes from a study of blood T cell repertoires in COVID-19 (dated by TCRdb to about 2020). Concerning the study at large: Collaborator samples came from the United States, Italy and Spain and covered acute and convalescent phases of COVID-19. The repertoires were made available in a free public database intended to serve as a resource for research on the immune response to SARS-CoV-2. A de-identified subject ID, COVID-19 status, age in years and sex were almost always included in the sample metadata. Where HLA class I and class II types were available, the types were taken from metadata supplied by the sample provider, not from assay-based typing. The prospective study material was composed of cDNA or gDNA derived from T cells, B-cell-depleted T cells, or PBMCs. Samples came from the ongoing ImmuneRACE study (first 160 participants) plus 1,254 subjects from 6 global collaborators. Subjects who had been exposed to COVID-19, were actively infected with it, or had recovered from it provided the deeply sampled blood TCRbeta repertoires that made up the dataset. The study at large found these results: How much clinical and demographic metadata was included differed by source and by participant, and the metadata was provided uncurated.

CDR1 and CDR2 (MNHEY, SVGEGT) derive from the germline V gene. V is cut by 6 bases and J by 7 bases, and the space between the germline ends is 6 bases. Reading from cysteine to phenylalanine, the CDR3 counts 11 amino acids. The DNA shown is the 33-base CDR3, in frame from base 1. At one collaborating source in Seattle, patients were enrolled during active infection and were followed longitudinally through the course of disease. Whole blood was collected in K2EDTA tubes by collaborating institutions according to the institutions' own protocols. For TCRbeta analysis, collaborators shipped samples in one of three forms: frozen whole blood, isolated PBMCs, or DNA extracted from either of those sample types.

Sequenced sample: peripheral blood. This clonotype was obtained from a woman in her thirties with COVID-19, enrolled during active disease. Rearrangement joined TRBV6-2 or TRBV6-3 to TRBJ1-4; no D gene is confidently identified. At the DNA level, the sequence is TGTGCCAGCAGCCAGAGTGAAAAACTGTTTTTT. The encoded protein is CASSQSEKLFF.